Listed here is a single TCR beta chain. The CDR3 consists of 15 residues. Germline V CDR1 and CDR2: LNHDA, SQIVND (reference sequence). V lost 7 bases and J lost 3, with 16 bases in between. This sample stems from a study of blood T cell repertoires in COVID-19. Using immunoSEQ multiplex PCR, the repertoire was profiled, and TCRdb retains in-frame clones only, with some absent. The sample records 150,000 to 200,000 clones, under 80% being singletons. This chain uses TRBV19 with TRBJ1-5; tentatively, D is TRBD1 (5 bases). The TCR was taken from a woman older than 75 with acute or convalescent COVID-19. Sequences were obtained from peripheral blood. CDR3 loop: CASTLWGGVNQPQHF. As DNA, the CDR3 is TGTGCCAGTACTCTATGGGGGGGAGTCAATCAGCCCCAGCATTTT.